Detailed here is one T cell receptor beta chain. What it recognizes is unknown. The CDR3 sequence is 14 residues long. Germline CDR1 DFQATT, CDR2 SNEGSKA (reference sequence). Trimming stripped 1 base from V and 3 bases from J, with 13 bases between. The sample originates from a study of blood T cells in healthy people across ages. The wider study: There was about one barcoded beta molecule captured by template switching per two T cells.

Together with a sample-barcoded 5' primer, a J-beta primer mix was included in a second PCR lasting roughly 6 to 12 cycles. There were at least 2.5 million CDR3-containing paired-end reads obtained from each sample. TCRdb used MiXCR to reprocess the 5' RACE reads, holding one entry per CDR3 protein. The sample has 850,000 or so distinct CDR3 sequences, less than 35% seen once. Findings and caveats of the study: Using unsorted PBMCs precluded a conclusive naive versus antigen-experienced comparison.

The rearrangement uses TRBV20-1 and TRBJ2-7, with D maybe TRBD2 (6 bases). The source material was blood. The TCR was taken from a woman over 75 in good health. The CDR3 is CSARARGRSYEQYF. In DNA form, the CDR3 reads TGCAGTGCTAGAGCCCGGGGGAGAAGCTACGAGCAGTACTTC.